The 6 T cell receptor beta chains below all came from one sample that was sequenced in a study of cytomegalovirus exposure and HLA in healthy donors. Researchers ran the PCR with 60 Vbeta and 13 Jbeta primers. The protocol was immunoSEQ multiplex PCR, while the TCRdb copy is restricted to in-frame clones and leaves out a portion. The data contain about 130,000 clones, 65% to 85% of them singletons. The source material was PBMCs. Every receptor here comes from a man aged 50-60 years in good health and CMV-seronegative.

The gene calls are TRBV28 and TRBJ1-2; 7 bases agree with TRBD1. J lost 0 bases, V lost 3 bases, and 4 bases had no gene match. The CDR3 consists of 15 residues. Germline V lookup: CDR1 MDHEN, CDR2 SYDVKM. CDR3 bases: TGTGCCAGCAGTTTCCGGGACAGATCTAACTATGGCTACACCTTC. It translates to CASSFRDRSNYGYTF.

There are a few counts of this clone. The chain employs TRBV7-6 and TRBJ1-1, with 9 bases matching TRBD1. V shed 3 bases and J 4 bases; nucleotides not matched to a gene: 3. There are 14 residues in the CDR3. Germline assignment: CDR1 SGHVS and CDR2 FNYEAQ. This chain's CDR3 is CASSFRDRATEAFF. The CDR3 DNA is TGTGCCAGCAGCTTTAGGGACAGGGCCACTGAAGCTTTCTTT. Full variable domain (missing parts from reference TRBV7-6 and TRBJ1-1): GAGVSQSPRYKVTKRGQDVALRCDPISGHVSLYWYRQALGQGPEFLTYFNYEAQQDKSGLPNDRFSAERPEGSISTLTIQRTEQRDSAMYRCASSFRDRATEAFFGQGTRLTVV.

J is TRBJ2-5 and V is TRBV12-5, with D unclear. CDR3 length: 13 amino acids. CDR1 is LGHNT and CDR2 is FRNRAP in the germline V gene. The V end lost 1 base, the J end lost 5 bases, and 8 bases lay between the germline ends. In nucleotides, the CDR3 is TGTGCTAGTGGTTTGGAAAGTCGGGAGACCCAGTACTTC. This translates into CASGLESRETQYF.

The rearrangement links TRBV5-1 to TRBJ1-5, with a possible D match to TRBD1 (6 bases). Trimming took 0 bases from V and 7 from J, leaving 17 bases between them. There are 16 residues in the CDR3. Germline assignment: CDR1 SGHRS and CDR2 YFSETQ. CDR3: CASSLEAAGVGQPQHF. In DNA, the CDR3 is TGCGCCAGCAGCTTGGAGGCGGCAGGGGTCGGGCAGCCCCAGCATTTT.

The rearrangement joins TRBV12-5 to TRBJ2-5, with 11 bases fitting TRBD2. V was pared by 7 bases and J by 1 base, with 5 bases of the junction left unmatched. The germline CDR1 and CDR2 sequences are LGHNT and FRNRAP. The CDR3 has 15 residues. The CDR3 coding sequence is TGTGCTAGTGCCGCGACTAGCGGGGCCCAAGAGACCCAGTACTTC. It yields the protein CASAATSGAQETQYF.

The rearrangement uses TRBV6-4 and TRBJ2-7, with a weak D call TRBD1 (5 bases). The CDR3 consists of 14 residues. CDR1 and CDR2 (germline): MRHNA, SNTAGT. V lost 7 bases to trimming and J lost 0 bases, with 13 bases between them. The CDR3 DNA reads as TGTGCCAGCAACAGGACCGGGTTCTCCTACGAGCAGTACTTC. This translates into CASNRTGFSYEQYF.